This TCR beta chain was recovered during a study of radiation and T cells in renal cell carcinoma. For the study at large: Nephrectomy followed 15 Gy stereotactic body radiation by 4 weeks. The study, taken as a whole, reports: In blood, top tumor clones expanded by 2 weeks, shrinking by 4.

This table comes from immunoSEQ multiplex PCR, and its TCRdb copy is limited to in-frame clones, with some not included. Altogether roughly 120,000 clones are present, around 84% being singletons, with the ten largest covering 2.5% to 3.5%. Time point in this sample: baseline pretreatment blood. Documented treatment: 15 Gy SBRT to primary tumor, nephrectomy 4 weeks later. This renal cell carcinoma was of the clear cell type. The V gene's germline CDR1 is SGDLS and CDR2 YYNGEE. J lost 0 bases, V lost 7 bases, and 6 bases had no gene match. CDR3 length: 14 residues. As for this clone: Antigen unknown.

The source is an older woman with renal cell carcinoma. The material was blood, obtained from a patient whose treatment included radiotherapy and nephrectomy. The chain recombines TRBV9 with TRBJ2-7; 8 bases line up with TRBD1. CDR3 region: CASGTGGSSYEQYF. The CDR3 region has the DNA TGTGCCAGCGGAACAGGGGGAAGCTCCTACGAGCAGTACTTC.